The clone carrying this T cell receptor (beta chain) was detected many times. Its antigen remains unknown. This specimen comes from a study of early T cells in non-severe SARS-CoV-2 infection. Study-wide background: Sequencing targeted bulk RNA from unsorted whole blood, leaving chains unpaired. Regarding the study as a whole: Missing private and CD4 specificities, VDJdb matching favored anti-spike CD8 responses.

CDR3 size: 15 residues. V was shortened by 5 bases and J by 2 bases, with 16 bases between the two germline ends. The germline V gene encodes CDR1 SEHNR and CDR2 FQNEAQ (reference sequence). The TCR library protocol was used to attach unique molecular identifiers. These identifiers were attached to individual cDNA molecules. TCRdb re-derived calls from the 5' RACE reads in MiXCR, one entry per CDR3 protein. The sample lists around 55,000 distinct CDR3 sequences, 6.6% occurring once. Sequenced material: whole blood, taken at baseline. The TCR sequence derives from an adult who was a healthcare worker with PCR-confirmed SARS-CoV-2 infection or an uninfected control (not recorded which). This chain joins TRBV7-9 and TRBJ2-7; D might be TRBD2 (5 bases). The CDR3 reads CASSLLPRAAYEQYF. The CDR3 DNA reads as TGTGCCAGCAGCCTTCTCCCCAGAGCGGCCTACGAGCAGTACTTC.